The 13 T cell receptor beta chains below come from one sample, sequenced in a study of human T cells and chemical hapten exposure. TCRdb independently ran MiXCR on the RACE reads; one entry per CDR3 protein. The sample records under 70,000 distinct CDR3 sequences, approximately 11% being singletons. Time point given: pre-sensitization, week 0. The treatment: therapeutic diphenylcyclopropenone sensitization with weekly scalp DPC. Sequencing was performed on whole blood, taken in connection with sensitization to the hapten diphenylcyclopropenone (DPC). These TCRs come from a woman aged 35 to 49 with alopecia areata. Some clones in this sample may be carry-over from other donors' samples.

This clonotype was counted only a few times. This chain links TRBV25-1 with TRBJ1-1; D not resolved. The V end was cut by 2 bases, the J end by 8 bases, with 6 bases between. The CDR3 contains 11 residues. Germline loops: CDR1 MGHDK, CDR2 SYGVNS. CDR3 amino acids: CASSEGIEAFF. CDR3 sequence (DNA): TGTGCCAGCAGTGAAGGAATCGAAGCTTTCTTT. The whole variable domain, remainder taken from reference TRBV25-1 and TRBJ1-1, is EADIYQTPRYLVIGTGKKITLECSQTMGHDKMYWYQQDPGMELHLIHYSYGVNSTEKGDLSSESTVSRIRTEHFPLTLESARPSHTSQYLCASSEGIEAFFGQGTRLTVV.

This clonotype has at least ten counts. V gene TRBV5-1 combines with J gene TRBJ2-3, with D perhaps assigned TRBD1 or TRBD2 (5 bases each). With 4 bases removed from V and 2 bases from J, the gap between germline ends came to 20 bases. This CDR3 region has 17 residues. Germline assignment: CDR1 SGHRS and CDR2 YFSETQ. CDR3 DNA: TGCGCCAGCAGCCCACATTCACTAGTCAGGGCCACAGATACGCAGTATTTT. Translated, it gives CASSPHSLVRATDTQYF.

This clonotype occurred many times. The rearrangement links TRBV28 to TRBJ1-2; D is uncertain. The CDR3 length is 13 residues. The germline V gene encodes CDR1 MDHEN and CDR2 SYDVKM. V lost 7 bases to trimming and J lost 4 bases, with 13 bases between them. CDR3 in amino acids: CASTLEVSYGYTF. In DNA form, the CDR3 reads TGTGCCAGCACATTAGAGGTATCCTATGGCTACACCTTC.

This clonotype was detected only once. This clone may be a read error of a much larger clone one base away. The chain couples TRBV6-6 to TRBJ2-1, with D hard to call. V was cut by 2 bases and J by 6 bases, with 5 bases left in between. The germline gives CDR1 MNHNY, CDR2 SVGAGI (reference sequence). This CDR3 has 12 amino acids. The CDR3 is CASSYVVNEQFF. Written as DNA, the CDR3 is TGTGCCAGCAGTTACGTCGTCAATGAGCAGTTCTTC.

This clonotype was recorded many times. The V call is TRBV7-9, the J call TRBJ1-4, with 10 bases lining up with TRBD1. V gave up 4 bases and J gave up 5 bases; unmatched junction bases: 7. This CDR3 contains 16 residues. From germline, CDR1 is SEHNR and CDR2 FQNEAQ (reference sequence). CDR3 bases: TGTGCCAGCAGCTCGGGACAGGGGCATGAAAATGAAAAACTGTTTTTT. It codes for CASSSGQGHENEKLFF.

The chain employs TRBV25-1 and TRBJ2-1, with TRBD2 matching over 10 bases. This CDR3 has 14 residues. J lost 8 bases, V lost 7 bases, and 8 bases had no gene match. Germline CDR1 MGHDK, CDR2 SYGVNS. The CDR3 DNA reads as TGTGCCAGCACCGGGACTAGCGTTAGCCATGAGCAGTTCTTC. Translated, it gives CASTGTSVSHEQFF.

This clonotype was observed many times. DNA of the CDR3: TGTGCCAGCAATACCAGGGACACCAAGAACACTGAAGCTTTCTTT. Translating gives CASNTRDTKNTEAFF. This chain connects TRBV28 to TRBJ1-1; tentative D call: TRBD1 (6 bases). Germline V gene data show CDR1 as MDHEN and CDR2 as SYDVKM. The CDR3 has 15 residues. Trimming took 7 bases from V and 1 from J, leaving 16 bases between them.

The chain joins TRBV10-2 to TRBJ2-7; no definite D call. The CDR3 length is 13 residues. CDR1 and CDR2 (germline): WSHSY, SAAADI. V was pared by 0 bases and J by 6 bases, with 9 bases between. CDR3 nucleotide sequence: TGCGCCAGCAGTGAGTCGGGCGACTCCGAGCAGTACTTC. As protein: CASSESGDSEQYF.

This clonotype was picked up a small number of times. The chain recombines TRBV18 with TRBJ2-1; D is ambiguous. CDR1 and CDR2 (germline): KGHSH, LQKENI. The V gene lost 1 base and the J gene lost 5 bases, with 6 bases spanning the gap. The CDR3 covers 13 residues. CDR3 in DNA: TGTGCCAGCTCACCACAATCGGACAATGAGCAGTTCTTC. It codes for CASSPQSDNEQFF.

The chain joins TRBV12-3 or TRBV12-4 to TRBJ1-5; TRBD1 aligns across 8 bases. The CDR3 sequence is 15 residues long. The trim removed 3 bases at V and 4 bases at J, leaving 5 bases unmatched. The DNA for the CDR3 is TGTGCCAGCAGTTTTGGGGACAGGATAAATCAGCCCCAGCATTTT. Translation gives CASSFGDRINQPQHF.

This clonotype occurred many times. The chain links TRBV4-3 to TRBJ2-6; TRBD1 matches 10 bases. CDR3 length: 17 residues. CDR1 is LGHNA and CDR2 is YSLEER in the germline V gene. With 4 bases clipped from V and 3 bases from J, the junction kept 6 bases outside the gene matches. The CDR3 sequence is CASSLTGTGVGANVLTF. The CDR3 nucleotides are TGCGCCAGCAGCCTCACCGGGACAGGGGTTGGGGCCAACGTCCTGACTTTC.

The chain links TRBV28 to TRBJ2-2, with D possibly matching TRBD2 (6 bases). CDR3 length: 15 amino acids. CDR1 MDHEN and CDR2 SYDVKM come from the germline V gene. Trimming removed 8 bases from V and 0 bases from J, with 13 bases in between. The CDR3 loop reads CASLGGGANTGELFF. DNA for the CDR3: TGTGCCAGCCTGGGGGGAGGCGCGAACACCGGGGAGCTGTTTTTT.

The chain has TRBV6-6 and TRBJ2-1, with 8 nucleotides matching TRBD2. CDR3 length: 14 amino acids. From germline, CDR1 is MNHNY and CDR2 SVGAGI (reference sequence). The J segment lost 3 bases and the V segment lost 5 bases, leaving 3 bases of the junction unmatched. CDR3 sequence reads: CASSIAGSYNEQFF. The CDR3 region has the DNA TGTGCCAGCAGTATAGCGGGGAGCTACAATGAGCAGTTCTTC.